The clone carrying this TCR beta chain was seen ten or more times. Unique molecular identifiers were used to barcode this TCRbeta library. One entry per CDR3 protein results from TCRdb running MiXCR on the PCR reads. Of hundreds of thousands of distinct CDR3 sequences in the sample, 16% were seen once. This specimen comes from a study of T-cell reconstitution after alpha-beta-depleted transplantation in children. This TCR came from a human donor who donated a stem cell graft to a child with acute myeloid leukemia. Sequenced material: PBMCs from the stem cell graft donor, taken from the stem cell graft.

CDR3 sequence (DNA): TGCAGTGCCTCCGGGACGGTGAGCTCCTACGAGCAGTACTTC. It translates to CSASGTVSSYEQYF. The V and J genes are TRBV20-1 and TRBJ2-7; D possibly matches TRBD1 or TRBD2 (5 bases each). CDR1 DFQATT and CDR2 SNEGSKA come from the germline V gene (reference sequence). V was cut by 6 bases and J by 0 bases, with 15 bases left in between. The CDR3 has 14 residues.